This T cell receptor (beta chain) was documented in a study of prognosis after radiotherapy for stage I lung cancer. In germline, CDR1 is SGHDN, CDR2 FVKESK. Trimming left V 8 bases short and J 7 bases short, with 20 bases between. This CDR3 has 14 amino acids. There are many counts of this clonotype. TCR beta CDR3 was amplified from genomic DNA by two-round multiplex PCR. Primers (each specific to one TRBV or TRBJ gene) were used in first-round PCR. MiXCR, run by TCRdb on the multiplex PCR reads, gives a single entry per CDR3 protein. This table holds some 13,000 distinct CDR3 sequences, 47% found once.

Specimen: PBMCs, collected before or after stereotactic body radiation therapy (not recorded which). The origin of this receptor is a donor at least 50 years old with non-small cell lung cancer. The chain uses TRBV14 and TRBJ1-2; D gene ambiguous. The CDR3 DNA reads TGTGCCAGCGAGTCTGAGACAACCAGAGGTGGCTACACCTTC. Translated, it gives CASESETTRGGYTF.